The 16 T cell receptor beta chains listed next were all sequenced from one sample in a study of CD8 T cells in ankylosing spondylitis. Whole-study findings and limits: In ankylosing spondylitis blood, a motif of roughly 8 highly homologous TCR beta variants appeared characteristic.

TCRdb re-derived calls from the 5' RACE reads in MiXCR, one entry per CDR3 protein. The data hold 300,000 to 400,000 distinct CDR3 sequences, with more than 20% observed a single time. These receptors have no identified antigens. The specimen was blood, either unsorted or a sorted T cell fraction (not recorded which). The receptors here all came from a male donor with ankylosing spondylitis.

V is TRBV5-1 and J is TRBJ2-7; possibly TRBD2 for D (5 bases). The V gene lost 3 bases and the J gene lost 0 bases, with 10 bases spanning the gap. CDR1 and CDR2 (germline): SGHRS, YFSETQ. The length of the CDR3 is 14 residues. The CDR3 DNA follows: TGCGCCAGCAGCTCACCGGGGATCTCCTACGAGCAGTACTTC. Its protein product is CASSSPGISYEQYF.

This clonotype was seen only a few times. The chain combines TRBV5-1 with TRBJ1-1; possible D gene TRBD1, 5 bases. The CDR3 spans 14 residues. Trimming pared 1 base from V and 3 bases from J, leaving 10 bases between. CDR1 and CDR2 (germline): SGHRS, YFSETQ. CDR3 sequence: CASSLRDGDTEAFF. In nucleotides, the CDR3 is TGCGCCAGCAGCTTGCGGGACGGGGACACTGAAGCTTTCTTT.

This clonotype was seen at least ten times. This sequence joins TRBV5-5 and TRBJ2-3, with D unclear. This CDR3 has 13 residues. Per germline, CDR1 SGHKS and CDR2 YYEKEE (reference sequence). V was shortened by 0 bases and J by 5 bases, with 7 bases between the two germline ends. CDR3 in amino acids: CASSLGPGDTQYF. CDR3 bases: TGTGCCAGCAGCTTGGGACCGGGAGATACGCAGTATTTT.

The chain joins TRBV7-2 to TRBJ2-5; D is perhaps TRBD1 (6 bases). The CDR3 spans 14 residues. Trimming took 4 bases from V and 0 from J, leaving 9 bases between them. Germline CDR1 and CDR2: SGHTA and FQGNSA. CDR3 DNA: TGTGCCAGCAGCTGGACAGCTCACCAAGAGACCCAGTACTTC. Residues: CASSWTAHQETQYF.

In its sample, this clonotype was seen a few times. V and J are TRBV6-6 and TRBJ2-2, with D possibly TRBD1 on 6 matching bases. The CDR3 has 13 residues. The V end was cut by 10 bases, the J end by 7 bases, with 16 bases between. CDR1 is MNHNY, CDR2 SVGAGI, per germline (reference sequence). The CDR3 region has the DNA TGTGCCAATAAAGGGGGTTCTGGCGGGGAGCTGTTTTTT. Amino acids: CANKGGSGGELFF.

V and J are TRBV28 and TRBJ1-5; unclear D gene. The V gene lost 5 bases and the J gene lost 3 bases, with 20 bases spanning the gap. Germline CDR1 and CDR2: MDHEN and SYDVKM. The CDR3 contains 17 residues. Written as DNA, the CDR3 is TGTGCCAGCAGTCCTGGTGACTCCACGGTTATCAATCAGCCCCAGCATTTT. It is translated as CASSPGDSTVINQPQHF.

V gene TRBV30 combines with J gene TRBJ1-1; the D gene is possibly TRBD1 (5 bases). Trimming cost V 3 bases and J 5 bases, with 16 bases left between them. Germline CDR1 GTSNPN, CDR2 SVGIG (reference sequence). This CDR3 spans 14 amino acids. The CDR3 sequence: CAWSAGDQRTEAFF. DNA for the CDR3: TGTGCCTGGAGCGCTGGGGACCAACGGACTGAAGCTTTCTTT.

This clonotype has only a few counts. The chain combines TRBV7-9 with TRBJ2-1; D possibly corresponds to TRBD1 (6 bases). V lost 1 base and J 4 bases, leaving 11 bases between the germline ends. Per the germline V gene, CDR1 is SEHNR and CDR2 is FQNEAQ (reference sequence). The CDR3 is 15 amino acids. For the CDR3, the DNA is TGTGCCAGCAGCTTAGAGGGACAAATGTACAATGAGCAGTTCTTC. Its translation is CASSLEGQMYNEQFF.

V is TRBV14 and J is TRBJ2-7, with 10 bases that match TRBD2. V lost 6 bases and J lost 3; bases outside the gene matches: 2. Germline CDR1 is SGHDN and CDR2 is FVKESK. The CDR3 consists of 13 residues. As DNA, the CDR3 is TGTGCCAGCAGACTAGCGGGATACTACGAGCAGTACTTC. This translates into CASRLAGYYEQYF.

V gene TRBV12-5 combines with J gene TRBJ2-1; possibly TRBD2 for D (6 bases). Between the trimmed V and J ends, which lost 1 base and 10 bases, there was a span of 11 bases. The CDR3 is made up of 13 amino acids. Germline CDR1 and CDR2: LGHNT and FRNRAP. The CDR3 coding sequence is TGTGCTAGTGGTTTGGAGACTAGTAACGAGCAGTTCTTC. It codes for CASGLETSNEQFF.

The CDR3 here is CASKREGNTQYF. In DNA form, the CDR3 reads TGTGCCAGCAAGCGGGAGGGGAATACGCAGTATTTT. The V and J genes are TRBV28 and TRBJ2-3, with TRBD2 matching over 10 bases. Germline V CDR1 and CDR2: MDHEN, SYDVKM. Trimming removed 7 bases from V and 7 bases from J; junction bases left unmatched: 2. This CDR3 contains 12 residues.

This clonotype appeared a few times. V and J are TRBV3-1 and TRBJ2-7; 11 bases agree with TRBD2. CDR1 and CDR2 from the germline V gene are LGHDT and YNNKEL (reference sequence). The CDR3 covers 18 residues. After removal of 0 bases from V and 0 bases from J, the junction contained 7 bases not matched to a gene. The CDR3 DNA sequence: TGTGCCAGCAGCCAAGATTGGGGTAGCGGGAGGGGCTCCTACGAGCAGTACTTC. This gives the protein CASSQDWGSGRGSYEQYF.

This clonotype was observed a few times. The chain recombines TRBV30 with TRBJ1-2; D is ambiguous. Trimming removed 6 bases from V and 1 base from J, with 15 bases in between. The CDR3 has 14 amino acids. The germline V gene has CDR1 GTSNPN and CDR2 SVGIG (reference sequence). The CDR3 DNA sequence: TGTGCCTGCCCCCATGGACCACATAACTATGGCTACACCTTC. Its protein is CACPHGPHNYGYTF.

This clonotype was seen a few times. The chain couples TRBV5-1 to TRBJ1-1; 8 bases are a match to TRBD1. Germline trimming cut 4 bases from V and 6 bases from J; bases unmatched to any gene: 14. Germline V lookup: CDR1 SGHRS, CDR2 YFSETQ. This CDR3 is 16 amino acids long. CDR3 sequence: CASSREYDRGIAEAFF. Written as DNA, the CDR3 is TGCGCCAGCAGCCGCGAGTATGACAGGGGAATTGCTGAAGCTTTCTTT.

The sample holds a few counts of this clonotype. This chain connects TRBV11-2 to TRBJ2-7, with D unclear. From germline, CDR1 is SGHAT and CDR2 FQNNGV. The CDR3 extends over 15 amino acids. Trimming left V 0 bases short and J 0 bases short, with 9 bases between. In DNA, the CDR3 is TGTGCCAGCAGCTTAGATAGACACGGCTCCTACGAGCAGTACTTC. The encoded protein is CASSLDRHGSYEQYF.

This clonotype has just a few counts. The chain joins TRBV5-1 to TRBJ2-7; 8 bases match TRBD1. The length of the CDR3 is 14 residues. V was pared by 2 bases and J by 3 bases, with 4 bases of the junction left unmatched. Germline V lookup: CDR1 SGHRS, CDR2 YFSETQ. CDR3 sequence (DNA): TGCGCCAGCAGCTTAGCCGGGACAGGCTACGAGCAGTACTTC. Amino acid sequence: CASSLAGTGYEQYF.